Shown below are 11 T cell receptor beta chains from a single sample sequenced in a study of T-cell memory formation after mild COVID-19 (dated by TCRdb to the early 2020s). Library method: 5' RACE. The reads were generated on an Illumina NovaSeq 6000. The public sequencing data were trimmed at Q25 with fastp and processed into clonotypes with MiXCR by TCRdb, which kept only in-frame beta chains. Each record represents a unique CDR3 protein, reported with the most common genes and DNA among its rows. The sample table records about 350,000 distinct CDR3 sequences; roughly 15% of these occur just once. The biggest ten clones account for around a fifth of the sample. The sample consisted of PBMCs or a T cell subset sorted from them (not recorded which). The origin of the receptors is a man in his late teens or twenties who had mild COVID-19 (a few samples of this study predate the infection). The sample titles of this study are shuffled in the database, so cell type and time point are left out; the donor was told from shared clones.

This clonotype was observed a handful of times. This rearrangement joins TRBV11-2 to TRBJ2-5; D unclear. The CDR3 has 12 residues. Between the trimmed V and J ends, which lost 3 bases and 3 bases, there was a span of 5 bases. Germline V lookup: CDR1 SGHAT, CDR2 FQNNGV. This chain's CDR3 is CASSFMEETQYF. For the CDR3, the DNA is TGTGCCAGCAGCTTCATGGAAGAGACCCAGTACTTC.

The chain recombines TRBV3-1 with TRBJ1-6; D is uncertain. Germline V lookup: CDR1 LGHDT, CDR2 YNNKEL (reference sequence). The CDR3 is 13 residues long. The V and J ends lost 2 bases and 7 bases respectively, with 6 bases between them. CDR3 amino acids: CASSQQSNSPLHF. In DNA, the CDR3 is TGTGCCAGCAGCCAACAGAGCAATTCACCCCTCCACTTT.

The chain recombines TRBV5-6 with TRBJ1-1; 9 bases match TRBD1. CDR1 is SGHDT, CDR2 YYEEEE, per germline. After removal of 3 bases from V and 8 bases from J, the junction contained 8 bases not matched to a gene. This CDR3 contains 14 residues. The CDR3 here is CASSSRDRVIEAFF. As DNA, the CDR3 is TGTGCCAGCAGCTCCCGGGACAGGGTTATCGAAGCTTTCTTT.

In its sample, this clonotype was seen many times. The chain uses TRBV6-1 and TRBJ1-2; D is unclear. This CDR3 region has 12 residues. Trimming removed 5 bases from V and 2 bases from J, with 6 bases in between. The germline CDR1 and CDR2 sequences are MNHNS and SASEGT. The CDR3 sequence is CASSLPNYGYTF. CDR3 in DNA: TGTGCCAGCAGTTTACCCAACTATGGCTACACCTTC.

This chain links TRBV28 with TRBJ1-3; 7 nucleotides agree with TRBD1. Germline V lookup: CDR1 MDHEN, CDR2 SYDVKM. J gave up 2 bases and V 0 bases, and 1 base lay outside the gene matches. The CDR3 has 15 residues. CDR3 protein: CASSLWTGTGNTIYF. As DNA, the CDR3 is TGTGCCAGCAGTTTATGGACAGGGACTGGAAACACCATATATTTT.

The chain uses TRBV28 and TRBJ2-5; 7 positions match TRBD2. The V and J ends lost 3 bases and 2 bases, in that order; junction bases with no gene match: 6. The CDR3 length is 15 residues. From germline, CDR1 is MDHEN and CDR2 SYDVKM. The CDR3 sequence: CASSFLSGAQETQYF. The DNA of the CDR3 is TGTGCCAGCAGTTTCCTGAGCGGGGCACAAGAGACCCAGTACTTC. Together with reference TRBV28 and TRBJ2-5, the CDR3 gives the full variable domain: DVKVTQSSRYLVKRTGEKVFLECVQDMDHENMFWYRQDPGLGLRLIYFSYDVKMKEKGDIPEGYSVSREKKERFSLILESASTNQTSMYLCASSFLSGAQETQYFGPGTRLLVL.

The sample holds a few counts of this clonotype. The chain employs TRBV6-2 or TRBV6-3 and TRBJ2-2, with D possibly matching TRBD1 (5 bases). From germline, CDR1 is MNHEY and CDR2 SVGEGT. Trimming left V 8 bases short and J 4 bases short, with 11 bases between. The CDR3 loop spans 13 amino acids. The CDR3: CASLRDGTGELFF. CDR3 DNA: TGTGCCAGCCTCAGGGATGGCACCGGGGAGCTGTTTTTT.

There are many counts of this clonotype. The genes are TRBV13 and TRBJ1-5; 8 bases line up with TRBD1. The V gene's germline CDR1 is PRHDT and CDR2 FYEKMQ (reference sequence). This CDR3 region has 17 residues. V lost 4 bases, J lost 2 bases, and 10 bases stayed unmatched. The CDR3 DNA follows: TGTGCCAGCAGCTCCTCCCGGGACAGGAAGGGCAATCAGCCCCAGCATTTT. Translating it yields CASSSSRDRKGNQPQHF.

The V and J genes are TRBV7-2 and TRBJ2-7; D is unclear. The CDR3 contains 12 residues. Trimming cost V 5 bases and J 1 base, with 6 bases left between them. Germline CDR1 and CDR2: SGHTA and FQGNSA. The chain's CDR3 is CASSPKSYEQYF. For the CDR3, the DNA is TGTGCCAGCAGCCCGAAATCCTACGAGCAGTACTTC.

This rearrangement joins TRBV11-2 to TRBJ1-3; D is undetermined. The CDR3 is 14 amino acids. V was trimmed by 5 bases and J by 1 base, leaving 9 bases between them. The germline V gene encodes CDR1 SGHAT and CDR2 FQNNGV. The CDR3 DNA follows: TGTGCCAGCAGCCCCCGGGTATCTGGAAACACCATATATTTT. This gives the protein CASSPRVSGNTIYF. The full variable domain, completed using reference TRBV11-2 and TRBJ1-3, is EAGVAQSPRYKIIEKRQSVAFWCNPISGHATLYWYQQILGQGPKLLIQFQNNGVVDDSQLPKDRFSAERLKGVDSTLKIQPAKLEDSAVYLCASSPRVSGNTIYFGEGSWLTVV.

This clonotype was seen many times. V gene TRBV6-5 combines with J gene TRBJ2-1; D not resolved. In germline, CDR1 is MNHEY, CDR2 SVGAGI. Trimming shortened V by 2 bases and J by 1 base, and 9 bases separated the two germline ends. This CDR3 is built from 15 residues. The CDR3 coding sequence is TGTGCCAGCAGTTACGTGGTTGGGTCCTACAATGAGCAGTTCTTC. It encodes CASSYVVGSYNEQFF.